This T cell receptor (beta chain) derives from a study of molecular identifiers for immune sequencing clone quantification (dated by TCRdb to 2017 to 2018). Background on the whole study: In a replicate experiment, RNA from roughly 20,000 or 100,000 naive CD8 T cells was split into five aliquots, four of which were sequenced. CD8 T cells were used in a methods study to benchmark molecular-identifier clustering-based TCR repertoire sequencing (MIDCIRS) and TCR RNA copy counting. Points the paper makes about the study in general: Naive libraries contained spiked-in Jurkat TCR RNA (around eleven copies' worth), which is not part of the donor repertoire. In CMV-specific effector cells, clones with more than 20 RNA copies contained over 97% of molecules, whereas in naive cells such clones contained under 1% of molecules. When barcode sub-clustering was left out, chimeric consensus sequences inflated TCR diversity, with chimeras reaching as high as 47%. Highly expanded clone sizes could be underestimated if identical TCR molecules share a barcode. Modeling gave about three recovered TCR RNA copies per cell versus 8 to 10 by digital PCR, implying approximately 30% capture efficiency. Spiked-in Jurkat TCR RNA equivalent to a single cell was reported to be detectable even among fewer than 1.2 million naive CD8 T cells.

To prepare the library, PCR was applied. This sample was sequenced with an Illumina HiSeq 4000. Bulk TCR libraries were generated as previously described, with the TCR primers listed in Table S5 used. The Qiagen AllPrep DNA/RNA kit was used to purify total RNA. Before any analysis, reads coming from multiple sequencing runs of the same library were combined into one pool. In the source study's methods: Only reads with exact TCR constant sequence were kept, trimmed to 150 nt, and grouped by their 12-nt molecular barcodes. Within each barcode group, reads were sub-clustered at a 15% Levenshtein threshold, and quality-weighted consensus sequences were built per RNA molecule. Non-functional sequences were discarded, and so were lower-count sequences lying one edit away from another sequence. Barcode sub-clusters with fewer than 20% of the maximum read count were removed, based on fitting two negative binomial distributions. Using fastp trimming at Q25 and MiXCR clonotype assembly, TCRdb reanalyzed the public sequencing data and kept in-frame beta chains. Rows merge per CDR3 protein into single entries with the most common DNA and genes. TCRdb, not the original authors, processed these V and J calls. Recorded for this sample are roughly 65,000 distinct CDR3 sequences; 17% of them occurred a single time. The ten largest clones capture roughly 1.5% of the sample.

Libraries of naive CD8 T cells were built from anywhere between about 18,000 and 1,000,000 sorted cells, with 10%, 30% or 50% of the purified RNA used. Naive CD8 T cells, defined as CD8+CD4-CCR7+CD45RA+, were FACS-sorted into RLT Plus buffer on a BD FACSAria II. To test detection sensitivity, Jurkat RNA equal to under 13 TCR copies was added to samples of about 17,000-1,100,000 naive CD8 T cells. Enrichment of CD8 T cells was performed with RosetteSep CD8+ T Cell Enrichment Cocktail and Ficoll-Paque, after which ACK red cell lysis was carried out. At least ten counts were recorded for this clonotype. It lacks a known antigen. Base quality data are lacking; no much larger clone is found one base away. Trimming removed 5 bases from V and 5 bases from J, leaving 7 bases between the germline ends. From the cysteine through the phenylalanine, the CDR3 covers 11 amino acids. CDR3 DNA only is kept here, 33 bases in frame from base 1. CDR1 and CDR2 are read off the germline V gene as SNHLY and FYNNEI.

The V and J segments used are TRBV2 and TRBJ2-7; the D segment is perhaps TRBD1 or TRBD2, each sharing 5 matched bases. Sequenced sample: naive CD8+ T cells from blood, with Jurkat cell RNA spiked in. The cell subset or site label, read with the paper, signifies: FACS-sorted CD8+CD4-CCR7+CD45RA+ naive T cells. This receptor was taken from a human donor in good health. Some libraries in this study had Jurkat cell RNA spiked in. The CDR3 region: CASSLGDEQYF. The nucleotides are TGTGCCAGCAGTTTGGGGGACGAGCAGTACTTC.